The 23 T cell receptor beta chains below come from one sample, sequenced in a study of CD8 T cells in ankylosing spondylitis. Study results and limitations: Seven to nine highly homologous variants made up a TCR beta motif, and this motif appeared characteristic of ankylosing spondylitis blood.

Antigens of these TCRs are unknown. MiXCR was run by TCRdb on the 5' RACE reads, yielding one entry per CDR3 protein. The sample shows 750,000 to 850,000 distinct CDR3 sequences, about 11% of them seen only once. The sequencing sample was made of blood, either unsorted or a sorted T cell fraction (not recorded which). The receptor source for this set is a male donor with ankylosing spondylitis.

This clonotype has at least ten counts. This chain joins TRBV12-3 or TRBV12-4 and TRBJ1-2; 7 bases line up with TRBD1. The CDR3 covers 13 residues. The V gene end was trimmed by 7 bases and the J gene end by 8 bases; junction bases not matched to a gene: 10. CDR3 amino acids: CASTLTGTGGYTF. DNA for the CDR3: TGTGCCAGCACCCTGACAGGGACGGGAGGCTACACCTTC.

This clonotype was counted a few times. One end of the junction varies from germline; a read error may be responsible. Here the CDR3 reads CASTLTGPEDTQYF. The CDR3 nucleotides are TGTGCCAGCACCCTGACAGGCCCTGAAGATACCCAGTACTTC. The chain uses TRBV6-2 or TRBV6-3 and TRBJ2-5; D may be TRBD1 (6 bases). Germline V gene sequence: CDR1 MNHEY, CDR2 SVGEGT. The CDR3 totals 14 residues.

This clonotype was counted a few times. The gene calls are TRBV12-3 or TRBV12-4 and TRBJ1-2, with a weak D call TRBD1 (6 bases). The CDR3 totals 13 residues. The germline V and J ends were trimmed by 8 bases and 6 bases, with 16 bases remaining between them. The CDR3 sequence is CASRNLQGDGYTF. In DNA form, the CDR3 reads TGTGCCAGCCGAAACTTACAGGGAGATGGCTACACCTTC.

The chain is built from TRBV5-1 and TRBJ2-1; TRBD2 aligns across 8 bases. J lost 4 bases, V lost 8 bases, and 11 bases had no gene match. Germline V gives CDR1 SGHRS, CDR2 YFSETQ. The CDR3 consists of 15 residues. DNA for the CDR3: TGCGCCAGTAGAGGGGGGGTAGCGGGGTACAATGAGCAGTTCTTC. Translation gives CASRGGVAGYNEQFF.

The CDR3 DNA is TGCGCCAGCAGCCAAGAAGGGACTAGCGGGGGAGAGACCCAGTACTTC. It codes for CASSQEGTSGGETQYF. This sequence joins TRBV4-3 and TRBJ2-5; 14 nucleotides agree with TRBD2. The CDR3 consists of 16 residues. Germline CDR1 is LGHNA and CDR2 is YSLEER. The V gene end was trimmed by 0 bases and the J gene end by 4 bases; junction bases not matched to a gene: 1.

This clonotype occurred a few times. The gene calls are TRBV5-1 and TRBJ2-3; 12 bases agree with TRBD2. The V segment lost 4 bases and the J segment 5 bases; nucleotides outside the gene matches: 5. This CDR3 comprises 15 residues. CDR1 SGHRS and CDR2 YFSETQ come from the germline V gene. The CDR3 protein is CASSPQLAGGDTQYF. CDR3 bases: TGCGCCAGCAGCCCCCAACTAGCGGGGGGAGATACGCAGTATTTT.

The V call is TRBV27, the J call TRBJ1-1; D is unclear. This CDR3 has 13 residues. Germline lookup yields CDR1 MNHEY and CDR2 SMNVEV (reference sequence). The V and J ends lost 2 bases and 3 bases respectively, with 7 bases between them. The CDR3 bases are TGTGCCAGCAGTTTAAGTTCGTACACTGAAGCTTTCTTT. Translating it yields CASSLSSYTEAFF.

This rearrangement joins TRBV5-5 to TRBJ1-2; D is unclear. Trimming pared 3 bases from V and 0 bases from J, leaving 9 bases between. Germline CDR1 and CDR2: SGHKS and YYEKEE (reference sequence). This CDR3 has 14 amino acids. Here the CDR3 reads CASSWGRTNYGYTF. The CDR3 DNA is TGTGCCAGCAGCTGGGGAAGGACTAACTATGGCTACACCTTC.

The gene calls are TRBV20-1 and TRBJ2-7; D is perhaps TRBD2 (6 bases). CDR1 and CDR2 (germline): DFQATT, SNEGSKA (reference sequence). The CDR3 contains 13 residues. V lost 3 bases to trimming and J lost 3 bases, with 12 bases between them. The CDR3 loop reads CSARDYRNYEQYF. The CDR3 DNA reads as TGCAGTGCTAGGGACTACCGGAACTACGAGCAGTACTTC.

This clonotype was detected many times. This rearrangement joins TRBV7-3 to TRBJ2-1; D is unresolved. The germline gives CDR1 SGHTA, CDR2 FQGTGA. This CDR3 is built from 15 residues. The V end was cut by 5 bases, the J end by 9 bases, with 20 bases between. The CDR3 DNA follows: TGTGCCAGCAGCCCTCTTCATGCCCAAGGTGGTGAGCAGTTCTTC. It codes for CASSPLHAQGGEQFF.

This clonotype was seen at least ten times. This chain connects TRBV6-5 to TRBJ1-4; no clear D. From germline, CDR1 is MNHEY and CDR2 SVGAGI. There are 11 residues in the CDR3. The V and J ends lost 6 bases and 8 bases respectively, with 7 bases between them. The CDR3 region is CASRGGEKLFF. In nucleotides, the CDR3 is TGTGCCAGCAGGGGAGGGGAAAAACTGTTTTTT.

This clonotype was found a few times. This chain links TRBV5-1 with TRBJ2-7; no definite D call. V was cut by 0 bases and J by 3 bases, with 13 bases left in between. CDR1 and CDR2 from the germline V gene are SGHRS and YFSETQ. The CDR3 totals 15 residues. CDR3 bases: TGCGCCAGCAGCTTGGGTCACAGTTCTGACTACGAGCAGTACTTC. This encodes CASSLGHSSDYEQYF.

This clonotype has only a few counts. This chain connects TRBV7-6 to TRBJ1-3; no clear D gene. The V end lost 1 base, the J end lost 8 bases, and 12 bases lay between the germline ends. The CDR3 covers 14 residues. The germline V gene has CDR1 SGHVS and CDR2 FNYEAQ. In DNA, the CDR3 is TGTGCCAGCAGCTTAGGCAGTAAGAGGGACACCATATATTTT. Its translation is CASSLGSKRDTIYF.

This clonotype was detected only a few times. The chain employs TRBV11-1 and TRBJ2-1; TRBD2 might be the D (6 bases). Between the trimmed V and J ends, which lost 6 bases and 9 bases, there was a span of 15 bases. The CDR3 totals 13 residues. In germline, CDR1 is SGHAT, CDR2 FQDESV (reference sequence). CDR3 bases: TGTGCCAGCAGGTCTAGGGGAGGAGGTGAGCAGTTCTTC. Encoded protein: CASRSRGGGEQFF.

The V call is TRBV20-1, the J call TRBJ2-7; 7 bases map to TRBD2. V gave up 2 bases and J gave up 3 bases; unmatched junction bases: 4. The germline V gene encodes CDR1 DFQATT and CDR2 SNEGSKA (reference sequence). This CDR3 is 13 amino acids long. CDR3 residues: CSARRSGDYEQYF. CDR3 bases: TGCAGTGCTAGACGGAGCGGGGACTACGAGCAGTACTTC.

There are a few counts of this clonotype. The chain recombines TRBV7-2 with TRBJ2-1, with 13 bases fitting TRBD2. This CDR3 contains 15 residues. J was trimmed by 8 bases and V by 5 bases; bases with no gene match: 6. Germline V gene data show CDR1 as SGHTA and CDR2 as FQGNSA. CDR3 sequence reads: CASSVGLAGVHEQFF. CDR3 DNA: TGTGCCAGCAGCGTCGGACTAGCGGGAGTACATGAGCAGTTCTTC.

This CDR3 is CASSGGTGVDTEAFF. The CDR3 coding sequence is TGTGCCAGCAGCGGAGGGACAGGGGTAGACACTGAAGCTTTCTTT. This rearrangement joins TRBV5-5 to TRBJ1-1; 10 nucleotides match TRBD1. Trimming removed 4 bases from V and 3 bases from J; junction bases left unmatched: 6. The CDR3 is 15 amino acids. The germline V gene has CDR1 SGHKS and CDR2 YYEKEE (reference sequence).

This rearrangement joins TRBV6-1 to TRBJ2-1; D not certain. Per germline, CDR1 MNHNS and CDR2 SASEGT. The CDR3 is 16 amino acids. The ends were cut back, 0 bases at V and 1 base at J, with 10 bases in the middle. Here the CDR3 DNA reads TGTGCCAGCAGTGAAGCGGGAACGGCTTCCTACAATGAGCAGTTCTTC. Amino acid sequence: CASSEAGTASYNEQFF.

This chain connects TRBV7-2 to TRBJ2-2; D is undetermined. Trimming stripped 6 bases from V and 0 bases from J, with 11 bases between. This CDR3 contains 15 residues. The germline gives CDR1 SGHTA, CDR2 FQGNSA. As DNA, the CDR3 is TGTGCCAGCAGACCCACCATCTCGAACACCGGGGAGCTGTTTTTT. It codes for CASRPTISNTGELFF.

This clonotype has more than one count but fewer than ten. V and J are TRBV21-1 and TRBJ2-1; TRBD1, the table's D call, lacks a check against the DNA. TRBV21-1 constitutes a pseudogene. This CDR3 is built from 18 residues. CDR3 DNA sequence: TGTGCCAGCAGCAATAGAGGGGTTGCGGCTAGCTCCTACAATGAGCAGTTCTTC. This sequence encodes CASSNRGVAASSYNEQFF.

This rearrangement joins TRBV5-4 to TRBJ2-5, with D perhaps being TRBD1 or TRBD2 (6 bases each). V was trimmed by 3 bases and J by 5 bases, leaving 20 bases between them. Germline V gene lookup returns CDR1 SGHNT and CDR2 YYREEE (reference sequence). CDR3 length equals 16 residues. The CDR3 protein is CASSSEGRGLGETQYF. CDR3 DNA sequence: TGTGCCAGCAGCTCGGAGGGACGGGGGCTAGGGGAGACCCAGTACTTC.

In its sample, this clonotype was seen many times. The chain joins TRBV4-2 to TRBJ2-2; D gene uncertain. The CDR3 is 15 amino acids. CDR1 is LGHNA, CDR2 YNFKEQ, per germline. With 4 bases removed from V and 3 bases from J, the gap between germline ends came to 12 bases. The DNA of the CDR3 is TGTGCCAGCAGCCCCGGTGCAGGAGACACCGGGGAGCTGTTTTTT. Translating gives CASSPGAGDTGELFF.

This clonotype was observed at least ten times. This rearrangement joins TRBV20-1 to TRBJ2-6, with unresolved D. CDR1 is DFQATT, CDR2 SNEGSKA, per germline (reference sequence). This CDR3 has 14 amino acids. Trimming left V 6 bases short and J 0 bases short, with 9 bases between. CDR3 in DNA: TGCAGTGCGACAAGCAGCTCTGGGGCCAACGTCCTGACTTTC. Translation gives CSATSSSGANVLTF.